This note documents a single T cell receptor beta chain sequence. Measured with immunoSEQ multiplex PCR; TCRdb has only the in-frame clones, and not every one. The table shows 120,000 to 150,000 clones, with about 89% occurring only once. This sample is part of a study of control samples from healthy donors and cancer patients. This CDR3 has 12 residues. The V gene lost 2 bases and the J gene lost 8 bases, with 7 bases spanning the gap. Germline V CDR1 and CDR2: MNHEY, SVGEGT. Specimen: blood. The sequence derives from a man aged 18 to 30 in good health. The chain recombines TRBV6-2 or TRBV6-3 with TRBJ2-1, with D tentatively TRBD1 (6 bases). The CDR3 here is CASSYGGDEQFF. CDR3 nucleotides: TGTGCCAGCAGTTACGGGGGCGATGAGCAGTTCTTC.